These 22 T cell receptor beta chains share one sample of origin, sequenced in a study of T cell clonotyping in hematopoietic cell transplantation. The repertoire was sequenced with immunoSEQ multiplex PCR; TCRdb's copy has only in-frame clones and lacks some. The data contain more than 6,500 clones, over 35% of them seen just once; the ten biggest clones take up approximately 20%. Source: peripheral blood mononuclear cells, taken 30 days after allogeneic stem cell transplant. These receptor sequences come from a female patient between 55 and 75 years old who had an allogeneic stem cell transplant, so the T cells may come from the graft donor. Some clones in this sample may be carry-over from other donors' samples.

The rearrangement links TRBV28 to TRBJ1-5, with D possibly being TRBD1 (6 bases). Trimming took off 6 bases at V and 0 bases at J, with 15 bases between the two ends. This CDR3 is 16 amino acids long. Germline V lookup: CDR1 MDHEN, CDR2 SYDVKM. The CDR3 DNA is TGTGCCAGCAGACTGACCGACAGGTTTAGCAATCAGCCCCAGCATTTT. Residues: CASRLTDRFSNQPQHF.

The chain combines TRBV7-6 with TRBJ1-6; no firm D call. CDR3 length: 13 amino acids. V was shortened by 10 bases and J by 6 bases, with 13 bases between the two germline ends. Looked up from germline, CDR1 is SGHVS and CDR2 is FNYEAQ. The CDR3 sequence: CAIGEAVNSPLHF. The CDR3 coding sequence is TGTGCCATAGGAGAAGCAGTTAATTCACCCCTCCACTTT. Complete variable domain (other parts from reference TRBV7-6 and TRBJ1-6): GAGVSQSPRYKVTKRGQDVALRCDPISGHVSLYWYRQALGQGPEFLTYFNYEAQQDKSGLPNDRFSAERPEGSISTLTIQRTEQRDSAMYRCAIGEAVNSPLHFGNGTRLTVT.

This clone has a handful of counts. CDR3: CASSLRTGEQYF. The DNA for the CDR3 is TGTGCCAGCAGCCTTCGGACTGGCGAGCAGTACTTC. This chain joins TRBV11-1 and TRBJ2-7; D possibly corresponds to TRBD2 (5 bases). V was trimmed by 5 bases and J by 6 bases, leaving 11 bases between them. The V gene's germline CDR1 is SGHAT and CDR2 FQDESV (reference sequence). CDR3 length equals 12 residues.

V usage is TRBV25-1 and J usage is TRBJ1-5; 7 nucleotides agree with TRBD1. The CDR3 loop spans 13 amino acids. V trimming: 2 bases; J trimming: 13 bases; junction bases outside the gene matches: 8. Germline assignment: CDR1 MGHDK and CDR2 SYGVNS. The CDR3 spells CASSEGLTGWQHF. The CDR3 DNA reads TGTGCCAGCAGTGAAGGCCTGACAGGGTGGCAGCATTTT. The entire variable domain, with the rest obtained from reference TRBV25-1 and TRBJ1-5, is as follows: EADIYQTPRYLVIGTGKKITLECSQTMGHDKMYWYQQDPGMELHLIHYSYGVNSTEKGDLSSESTVSRIRTEHFPLTLESARPSHTSQYLCASSEGLTGWQHFGDGTRLSIL.

J is TRBJ2-6 and V is TRBV29-1; 10 bases align to TRBD2. The CDR3 is made up of 16 amino acids. Germline V lookup: CDR1 SQVTM, CDR2 ANQGSEA. The J segment lost 0 bases and the V segment lost 3 bases, leaving 2 bases of the junction unmatched. The DNA of the CDR3 is TGCAGCGTTGAGGCTAGCGGGAGCTCTGGGGCCAACGTCCTGACTTTC. It translates to CSVEASGSSGANVLTF.

The CDR3 sequence: CASNSGDSNYGYTF. For the CDR3, the DNA is TGTGCCAGCAACAGCGGGGACAGCAACTATGGCTACACCTTC. The J gene is TRBJ1-2, the V gene TRBV19, with 7 positions matching TRBD1. The V gene's germline CDR1 is LNHDA and CDR2 SQIVND (reference sequence). The CDR3 runs to 14 residues. V lost 9 bases and J lost 2; bases outside the gene matches: 9.

The V gene is TRBV29-1, the J gene TRBJ1-1; no definite D call. Germline V CDR1 and CDR2: SQVTM, ANQGSEA. The V and J ends lost 4 bases and 8 bases respectively, with 5 bases between them. This CDR3 is built from 9 residues. The CDR3 coding sequence is TGCAGCGTTGGGAAAGAAGCTTTCTTT. Its translation: CSVGKEAFF.

The chain is built from TRBV30 and TRBJ1-1; D is unclear. Germline CDR1 is GTSNPN and CDR2 is SVGIG (reference sequence). The V end lost 5 bases, the J end lost 1 base, and 8 bases lay between the germline ends. This CDR3 spans 12 amino acids. The CDR3 DNA reads as TGTGCCTGGGGCCAGGCGAACACTGAAGCTTTCTTT. Translating it yields CAWGQANTEAFF.

This clone has a handful of counts. This rearrangement joins TRBV5-1 to TRBJ2-5; TRBD2 aligns across 16 bases. V gave up 4 bases and J gave up 4 bases; unmatched junction bases: 4. The length of the CDR3 is 16 residues. The V gene's germline CDR1 is SGHRS and CDR2 YFSETQ. This CDR3 is CASSPGLAGGRETQYF. The CDR3 nucleotides are TGCGCCAGCAGCCCGGGACTAGCGGGAGGGCGAGAGACCCAGTACTTC.

The gene calls are TRBV29-1 and TRBJ2-2, with D perhaps being TRBD1 or TRBD2 (6 bases each). The V end lost 6 bases, the J end lost 4 bases, and 15 bases lay between the germline ends. Germline V gene lookup returns CDR1 SQVTM and CDR2 ANQGSEA. The CDR3 spans 14 residues. CDR3 nucleotide sequence: TGCAGCGTGAGGAGGGGGAGCGTCACCGGGGAGCTGTTTTTT. Protein: CSVRRGSVTGELFF.

This chain connects TRBV30 to TRBJ2-7; 8 bases fit TRBD1. The CDR3 has 13 amino acids. J was trimmed by 1 base and V by 5 bases; bases with no gene match: 4. Per germline, CDR1 GTSNPN and CDR2 SVGIG (reference sequence). CDR3 amino acids: CAWSGGYSYEQYF. The CDR3 DNA sequence: TGTGCCTGGTCAGGGGGCTATTCCTACGAGCAGTACTTC.

J is TRBJ1-2 and V is TRBV30; D remains unclear. This CDR3 is built from 13 residues. V lost 0 bases and J 7 bases, leaving 12 bases between the germline ends. Germline V gene lookup returns CDR1 GTSNPN and CDR2 SVGIG (reference sequence). The CDR3 DNA reads as TGTGCCTGGAGTGTCGGTAGGGAAGTTGGCTACACCTTC. This gives the protein CAWSVGREVGYTF.

This clone turned up a few times. The chain couples TRBV12-5 to TRBJ2-7; 7 positions match TRBD1. CDR1 LGHNT and CDR2 FRNRAP come from the germline V gene. The CDR3 extends over 13 amino acids. With 5 bases clipped from V and 5 bases from J, the junction kept 6 bases outside the gene matches. The DNA of the CDR3 is TGTGCTAGTGGTCCTCGACAGGGCGACGAGCAGTACTTC. This translates into CASGPRQGDEQYF.

The chain recombines TRBV4-3 with TRBJ1-1, with D hard to call. Germline assignment: CDR1 LGHNA and CDR2 YSLEER. The ends were cut back, 0 bases at V and 6 bases at J, with 17 bases in the middle. CDR3 length: 16 residues. The CDR3 spells CASSQEEESGWSEAFF. The CDR3 bases are TGCGCCAGCAGCCAAGAAGAGGAGTCCGGATGGTCTGAAGCTTTCTTT.

V and J are TRBV30 and TRBJ2-5; TRBD2 agrees at 7 bases. The CDR3 spans 14 residues. Germline V CDR1 and CDR2: GTSNPN, SVGIG (reference sequence). V lost 0 bases and J lost 4; bases outside the gene matches: 5. This CDR3 reads CAWSVSGMGETQYF. CDR3 bases: TGTGCCTGGAGTGTCAGCGGGATGGGAGAGACCCAGTACTTC.

This chain uses TRBV7-9 with TRBJ2-5; 11 bases fit TRBD2. Matching the DNA end better, TRBJ2-7 makes the J call doubtful. The CDR3 covers 17 residues. Per germline, CDR1 SEHNR and CDR2 FQNEAQ (reference sequence). CDR3 sequence (DNA): TGTGCCAGCAGCTTAGATCGCCTAGCGGGAGGTTCCTACGAGCAGTACTTC. It yields the protein CASSLDRLAGGSYEQYF.

This clone was recorded a few times. CDR3 in DNA: TGTGCCAGCAGTGAAGTCTCGACAGGTTCTTATGGCTACACCTTC. Translated: CASSEVSTGSYGYTF. The V call is TRBV25-1, the J call TRBJ1-2, with D maybe TRBD1 (6 bases). This CDR3 has 15 residues. Trimming removed 2 bases at V and 5 bases at J, with 15 bases between. From germline, CDR1 is MGHDK and CDR2 SYGVNS.

The chain recombines TRBV28 with TRBJ1-2, with a tentative D call TRBD1 (5 bases). Trimming cost V 5 bases and J 4 bases, with 14 bases left between them. The CDR3 covers 14 residues. The germline V gene encodes CDR1 MDHEN and CDR2 SYDVKM. The CDR3 protein is CASSPGRWGYGYTF. The CDR3 DNA reads as TGTGCCAGCAGTCCAGGGAGATGGGGCTATGGCTACACCTTC.

The V gene is TRBV30, the J gene TRBJ1-2; D not certain. The germline CDR1 and CDR2 sequences are GTSNPN and SVGIG (reference sequence). The germline V and J ends were trimmed by 0 bases and 10 bases, with 6 bases remaining between them. There are 10 residues in the CDR3. The CDR3 DNA reads TGTGCCTGGAGTGTAGTTACCTACACCTTC. This sequence encodes CAWSVVTYTF.

This clone has only a few counts. V and J are TRBV28 and TRBJ1-5; possible D gene TRBD1, 5 bases. Germline-derived CDR1 and CDR2 are MDHEN and SYDVKM. The CDR3 has 15 residues. Trimming shortened V by 6 bases and J by 2 bases, and 14 bases separated the two germline ends. CDR3 DNA sequence: TGTGCCAGCAGCTGGGGGATGGGGGGCAATCAGCCCCAGCATTTT. Amino acids: CASSWGMGGNQPQHF.

The chain has TRBV30 and TRBJ2-5; 13 nucleotides line up with TRBD2. Per germline, CDR1 GTSNPN and CDR2 SVGIG (reference sequence). Trimming cost V 5 bases and J 4 bases; bases outside gene matches: 7. The CDR3 length is 15 residues. The CDR3 spells CAWLRTSGGGETQYF. The CDR3 DNA reads TGTGCCTGGCTTAGGACTAGCGGGGGAGGAGAGACCCAGTACTTC. The whole variable domain, filled in from reference TRBV30 and TRBJ2-5, reads SQTIHQWPATLVQPVGSPLSLECTVEGTSNPNLYWYRQAAGRGLQLLFYSVGIGQISSEVPQNLSASRPQDRQFILSSKKLLLSDSGFYLCAWLRTSGGGETQYFGPGTRLLVL.

The chain uses TRBV6-8 and TRBJ2-5; unclear D gene. Deletions cut 10 bases from V and 4 bases from J, with 19 bases between. The germline CDR1 and CDR2 sequences are MNHGY and SAAAGT. The CDR3 is 14 amino acids. The CDR3 bases are TGTGCCACCCCCTACTTGCAGCCGGGAGAGACCCAGTACTTC. It yields the protein CATPYLQPGETQYF.